One sample yielded the 11 T cell receptor beta chains listed below, sequenced in a study of T cells after yellow fever vaccination. One entry per CDR3 protein, called by TCRdb with MiXCR from the 5' RACE reads. In the table there are 400,000 or so distinct CDR3 sequences, over 5% of which are singletons. This sample comprised PBMCs, obtained 5 days after the yellow fever booster vaccination. These receptors all stem from a man aged 25 to 40 who received the YFV17D yellow fever vaccine.

The V call is TRBV10-3, the J call TRBJ2-5; a weak D match, TRBD2 (6 bases). The germline V gene encodes CDR1 ENHRY and CDR2 SYGVKD. V lost 6 bases and J 3 bases, leaving 14 bases between the germline ends. The CDR3 is 14 amino acids. The CDR3 protein is CAISPTLAEETQYF. The DNA of the CDR3 is TGTGCCATCAGCCCGACTTTAGCGGAAGAGACCCAGTACTTC.

CDR3 residues: CASSGRLAGRTGELFF. The CDR3 DNA sequence: TGTGCCAGCAGCGGTCGACTAGCGGGCCGCACCGGGGAGCTGTTTTTT. V is TRBV9 and J is TRBJ2-2, with 10 bases matching TRBD2. The trim removed 3 bases at V and 4 bases at J, leaving 6 bases unmatched. CDR3 length: 16 residues. Germline V gene lookup returns CDR1 SGDLS and CDR2 YYNGEE.

This clonotype was detected a few times. The rearrangement uses TRBV20-1 and TRBJ2-3; 7 nucleotides match TRBD2. This CDR3 has 15 amino acids. Germline CDR1 DFQATT, CDR2 SNEGSKA (reference sequence). Unmatched junction bases numbered 11, after V lost 5 bases and J lost 3 bases. DNA of the CDR3: TGCAGTGCTGGTCCGACTAGCAGCGTGACAGATACGCAGTATTTT. Amino acid sequence: CSAGPTSSVTDTQYF.

This clonotype appeared many times. The chain recombines TRBV5-4 with TRBJ2-7; a weak D match, TRBD2 (6 bases). Germline assignment: CDR1 SGHNT and CDR2 YYREEE (reference sequence). Trimming left V 0 bases short and J 3 bases short, with 13 bases between. This CDR3 comprises 15 residues. CDR3 region: CASSLDTPGVYEQYF. DNA for the CDR3: TGTGCCAGCAGCTTGGACACCCCGGGAGTCTACGAGCAGTACTTC. The variable domain in full, with the rest retrieved from reference TRBV5-4 and TRBJ2-7, is ETGVTQSPTHLIKTRGQQVTLRCSSQSGHNTVSWYQQALGQGPQFIFQYYREEENGRGNFPPRFSGLQFPNYSSELNVNALELDDSALYLCASSLDTPGVYEQYFGPGTRLTVT.

J is TRBJ2-3 and V is TRBV20-1; D is perhaps TRBD1 (6 bases). The CDR3 runs to 18 residues. Germline CDR1 and CDR2: DFQATT and SNEGSKA (reference sequence). With 1 base removed from V and 0 bases from J, the gap between germline ends came to 20 bases. The CDR3 nucleotides are TGCAGTGCTAGAGGACGCCCAGGGGACCCTACTAGCACAGATACGCAGTATTTT. This translates into CSARGRPGDPTSTDTQYF.

This clonotype was seen ten or more times. Here the CDR3 DNA reads TGTGCCAGCCTCAGGGGGGCGAACACTGAAGCTTTCTTT. Translated: CASLRGANTEAFF. The chain employs TRBV27 and TRBJ1-1, with TRBD1 identical over 7 bases. Germline values: CDR1 MNHEY, CDR2 SMNVEV (reference sequence). The CDR3 totals 13 residues. J lost 1 base, V lost 8 bases, and 4 bases had no gene match.

The CDR3 nucleotides are TGTGCCAGCAGATTAGCTAGCGGGGGACTAGCCAAAAACATTCAGTACTTC. It translates to CASRLASGGLAKNIQYF. The chain combines TRBV28 with TRBJ2-4; the match to TRBD2 covers 10 bases. V shed 6 bases, J shed 0 bases, and the junction held 8 bases outside the gene matches. The germline V gene has CDR1 MDHEN and CDR2 SYDVKM. The CDR3 covers 17 residues.

This clonotype appeared many times. J is TRBJ2-2 and V is TRBV10-3; D gene unclear. V gave up 3 bases and J gave up 5 bases, with 7 bases separating them. The germline gives CDR1 ENHRY, CDR2 SYGVKD. The CDR3 extends over 13 amino acids. DNA of the CDR3: TGTGCCATCAGTGATTTTCTGACCGGGGAGCTGTTTTTT. It encodes CAISDFLTGELFF.

V and J are TRBV28 and TRBJ1-5; tentative D call: TRBD1 (5 bases). The CDR3 totals 15 residues. Germline values: CDR1 MDHEN, CDR2 SYDVKM. V shed 4 bases and J shed 8 bases, with 18 bases lying between them. CDR3 nucleotides: TGTGCCAGCAGTTCCTTAGAGGGGCGCCTGAAGCCCCAGCATTTT. This sequence encodes CASSSLEGRLKPQHF.

This clonotype was observed a few times. The V call is TRBV20-1, the J call TRBJ1-6; no firm D call. In germline, CDR1 is DFQATT, CDR2 SNEGSKA (reference sequence). This CDR3 contains 13 residues. V was shortened by 3 bases and J by 13 bases, with 16 bases between the two germline ends. The CDR3 loop reads CSASDPRTDPLHF. The CDR3 DNA is TGCAGTGCTAGCGACCCCCGGACGGATCCCCTCCACTTT.

The V call is TRBV24-1, the J call TRBJ2-3; the D gene could be TRBD1 or TRBD2 (5 bases each). V was pared by 7 bases and J by 3 bases, with 19 bases between. The CDR3 is 16 amino acids. The germline V gene encodes CDR1 KGHDR and CDR2 SFDVKD. The CDR3 loop reads CATSDPQGEGTDTQYF. The CDR3 nucleotides read TGTGCCACCAGCGATCCTCAGGGAGAAGGGACAGATACGCAGTATTTT.